The T cell receptor beta chain under discussion was sequenced for a study of blood T cell repertoires in COVID-19. Study summary: Whether acute or convalescent, the COVID-19 samples came from the United States, Italy and Spain. T cells, B-cell-depleted T cells, or PBMCs supplied cDNA or gDNA.

The CDR3 contains 17 residues. CDR1 is SGHDN, CDR2 FVKESK, per germline. V trimming: 1 base; J trimming: 1 base; junction bases outside the gene matches: 7. Assay used: immunoSEQ multiplex PCR; TCRdb lists only in-frame clones, some missing. The sample shows 55,000 to 85,000 clones, 81% of them seen only once. This rearrangement joins TRBV14 to TRBJ2-5; 9 nucleotides match TRBD2. The specimen sequenced was peripheral blood. The sequence derives from a woman aged 70-85 years with acute or convalescent COVID-19. The CDR3 DNA sequence: TGTGCCAGCAGCCAAGTCCGCCTAGCGGGGATCCAAGAGACCCAGTACTTC. Amino acid sequence: CASSQVRLAGIQETQYF.